This TCR beta chain emerged from a study of blood T cell repertoires in COVID-19. Study context: Collection of acute and convalescent COVID-19 samples took place in the United States, Italy and Spain. Sample material is recorded as cDNA or gDNA derived from T cells, B-cell-depleted T cells, or PBMCs.

CDR1 is SGHTA and CDR2 is FQGNSA in the germline V gene. V was clipped by 5 bases and J by 5 bases, with 16 bases between them. The CDR3 has 15 residues. The method was immunoSEQ multiplex PCR; TCRdb's version includes in-frame clones alone and lacks a portion of them. The repertoire holds more than 60,000 clones, around 89% seen once, with 10% in the top ten. Clinical history reported by participants formed the basis on which cohorts were assigned. The receptor was derived from a woman aged 40 to 50 who had recovered from COVID-19. This rearrangement joins TRBV7-2 to TRBJ1-5; D is perhaps TRBD1 (6 bases). Sequencing was performed on PBMCs or T cells enriched from blood (not recorded which). The DNA of the CDR3 is TGTGCCAGCAGCCCGCCGTTCAGGGGAGATCAGCCCCAGCATTTT. Translation: CASSPPFRGDQPQHF. The full variable domain, in which reference TRBV7-2 and TRBJ1-5 provide the parts outside the CDR3, is GAGVSQSPSNKVTEKGKDVELRCDPISGHTALYWYRQSLGQGLEFLIYFQGNSAPDKSGLPSDRFSAERTGGSVSTLTIQRTQQEDSAVYLCASSPPFRGDQPQHFGDGTRLSIL.